This TCR beta chain was profiled in a study of T-cell reconstitution after alpha-beta-depleted transplantation in children. For TCRbeta, the library was prepared with unique molecular identifiers. TCRdb itself ran the PCR reads through MiXCR, one entry per CDR3 protein. The sample has some 830,000 distinct CDR3 sequences, less than 20% seen once. This clonotype showed up many times. The antigen is not known. General study points: Once a year had passed after transplant, T-cell counts and diversity came mostly from newly produced T cells. The study reportedly traced alpha-beta T cells about two months after transplant to several hundred expanded graft clones. The origin of high day-60 TCRbeta diversity in some patients lay in surviving recipient T cells and thymic progenitors.

The TCR originated in a male patient between 10 and 17 years old who had a stem cell transplant for acute lymphoblastic leukemia, so the T cells may come from the graft donor. The sample here was PBMCs, mostly from graft donor cells, taken 360 days after TCRalphabeta/CD19-depleted stem cell transplant.

The CDR3 loop is CASSQGAGGITNTGELFF. Written as DNA, the CDR3 is TGTGCCAGCAGCCAAGGGGCGGGAGGGATAACGAACACCGGGGAGCTGTTTTTT. The chain couples TRBV3-1 to TRBJ2-2; 9 positions match TRBD2. With V trimmed by 1 base and J by 0 bases, 6 bases remained unmatched. The CDR3 has 18 amino acids. Germline lookup yields CDR1 LGHDT and CDR2 YNNKEL (reference sequence).